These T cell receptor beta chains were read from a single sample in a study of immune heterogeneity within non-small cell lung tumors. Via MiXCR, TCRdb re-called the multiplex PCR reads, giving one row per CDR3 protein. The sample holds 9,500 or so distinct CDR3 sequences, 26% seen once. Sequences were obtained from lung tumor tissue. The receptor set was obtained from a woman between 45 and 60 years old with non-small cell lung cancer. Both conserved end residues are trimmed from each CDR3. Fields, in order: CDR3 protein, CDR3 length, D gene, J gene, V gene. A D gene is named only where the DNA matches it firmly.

ASRTGGRRDTQY | 12 | TRBD1 | TRBJ2-3 | TRBV28
ASSPWGAGKETQY | 13 | - | TRBJ2-5 | TRBV7-8
ASSPGDRDNYGYT | 13 | TRBD1 | TRBJ1-2 | TRBV18
ATSNLAGTGELF | 12 | - | TRBJ2-2 | TRBV15
ASSWTPLPSTDTQY | 14 | - | TRBJ2-3 | TRBV7-2
ASSLGGGNTIY | 11 | - | TRBJ1-3 | TRBV7-3
ASSYSATVHTYNEQF | 15 | - | TRBJ2-1 | TRBV6-5
ASSLAGVGQPQH | 12 | - | TRBJ1-5 | TRBV5-6
ASSQGSGGTYEQY | 13 | TRBD2 | TRBJ2-7 | TRBV4-2
ASSLARGLEQY | 11 | - | TRBJ2-7 | TRBV5-1
ASGSPDYEQY | 10 | - | TRBJ2-7 | TRBV28
SAPGEDRHEQF | 11 | - | TRBJ2-1 | TRBV20-1
ASRSQPYEQY | 10 | - | TRBJ2-7 | TRBV2
ATSRDLYGMEKLF | 13 | - | TRBJ1-4 | TRBV15
ASSAPGGNNYGYT | 13 | TRBD1 | TRBJ1-2 | TRBV19
ASSTVGYGDYGYT | 13 | - | TRBJ1-2 | TRBV5-1
ASSYMTVSYEQY | 12 | - | TRBJ2-7 | TRBV6-2/TRBV6-3
ASSSDLPYGYT | 11 | - | TRBJ1-2 | TRBV19
ASSSGQRYEQY | 11 | TRBD1 | TRBJ2-7 | TRBV19
ASSVDSGAYQPQH | 13 | - | TRBJ1-5 | TRBV9
ASSLFEKLF | 9 | - | TRBJ1-4 | TRBV5-4
ASSLRYEQY | 9 | - | TRBJ2-7 | TRBV2
ASELFADGERNTEAF | 15 | - | TRBJ1-1 | TRBV5-6
ASSERSSTDTQY | 12 | - | TRBJ2-3 | TRBV6-9
ASSKYGTEAF | 10 | - | TRBJ1-1 | TRBV28
ASRAGQVYGYT | 11 | TRBD1 | TRBJ1-2 | TRBV2
ASSQSGGLRTEAF | 13 | - | TRBJ1-1 | TRBV3-1
ASSLGQGAYEQY | 12 | TRBD1 | TRBJ2-7 | TRBV4-1
ASSPTGQDYEQY | 12 | - | TRBJ2-7 | TRBV18
ASSVYNSPLH | 10 | - | TRBJ1-6 | TRBV11-3
ASSSTDTQY | 9 | - | TRBJ2-3 | TRBV5-4
ASSEVEGLEQY | 11 | - | TRBJ2-7 | TRBV10-1
ASTPEGKEAF | 10 | - | TRBJ1-1 | TRBV12-3/TRBV12-4
ASTKSRDGDGYT | 12 | - | TRBJ1-2 | TRBV28
AWSGGTVTYEQY | 12 | - | TRBJ2-7 | TRBV30
ASSRDRMRYEQY | 12 | TRBD1 | TRBJ2-7 | TRBV7-2
ASSLGMGFKAGGLTGELF | 18 | - | TRBJ2-2 | TRBV7-2